The text below deals with one T cell receptor beta chain. Its antigen is currently unknown. Alongside a J-beta primer mix, a sample-barcoded 5' primer served in a second PCR lasting about 7 to 12 cycles. TCRdb called the 5' RACE reads again in MiXCR, with one record for every CDR3 protein. The table shows approximately 1,700,000 distinct CDR3 sequences, with roughly 43% occurring only once. The CDR3 totals 16 residues. Between the trimmed V and J ends, which lost 6 bases and 8 bases, there was a span of 23 bases. This entry is derived from a study of blood T cells in healthy people across ages. Donors gave around 10 milliliters of peripheral blood apiece. General study findings and limits: Donor CMV status was unknown, possibly confounding expanded clonotype changes.

This clonotype was obtained from a human donor in good health. Sequencing used blood. This chain links TRBV12-3 or TRBV12-4 with TRBJ2-1; possible D gene TRBD1, 7 bases. CDR3 protein: CASRHLRGEGVYEQFF. As DNA, the CDR3 is TGTGCCAGCAGACATCTCAGGGGGGAAGGGGTCTATGAGCAGTTCTTC.